This T cell receptor beta chain was sequenced in a study of blood T cell repertoires in COVID-19. At the level of the study: There were acute and convalescent COVID-19 samples, and they came from the United States, Italy and Spain.

Generated by immunoSEQ multiplex PCR, the TCRdb table keeps only in-frame clones and is missing some. The data hold 270,000 or so clones, with roughly 89% observed a single time. This CDR3 is 11 amino acids long. Between the trimmed V and J ends, which lost 3 bases and 10 bases, there was a span of 11 bases. Germline assignment: CDR1 GTSNPN and CDR2 SVGIG (reference sequence). The receptor was derived from a woman aged 40-49 years who had recovered from COVID-19. The chain carries TRBV30 and TRBJ2-3; weak D call: TRBD1 (5 bases). Sequencing was performed on peripheral blood. CDR3 DNA: TGTGCCTGGAGCGCAGGGTTAGCGCAGTATTTT. It codes for CAWSAGLAQYF.